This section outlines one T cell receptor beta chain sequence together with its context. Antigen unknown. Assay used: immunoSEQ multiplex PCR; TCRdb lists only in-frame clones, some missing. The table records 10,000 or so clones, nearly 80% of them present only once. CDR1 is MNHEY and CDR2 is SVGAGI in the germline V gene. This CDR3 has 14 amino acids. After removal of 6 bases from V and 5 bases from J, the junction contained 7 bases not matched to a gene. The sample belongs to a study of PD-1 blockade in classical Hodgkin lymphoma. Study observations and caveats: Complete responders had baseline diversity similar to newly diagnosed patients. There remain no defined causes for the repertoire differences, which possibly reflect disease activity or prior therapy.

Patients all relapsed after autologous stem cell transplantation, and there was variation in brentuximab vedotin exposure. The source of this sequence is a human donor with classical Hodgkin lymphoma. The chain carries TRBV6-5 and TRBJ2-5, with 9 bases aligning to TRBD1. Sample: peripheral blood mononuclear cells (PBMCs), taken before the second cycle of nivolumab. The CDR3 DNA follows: TGTGCCAGCAGAACAGGGGGCCTAGGGGAGACCCAGTACTTC. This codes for CASRTGGLGETQYF.